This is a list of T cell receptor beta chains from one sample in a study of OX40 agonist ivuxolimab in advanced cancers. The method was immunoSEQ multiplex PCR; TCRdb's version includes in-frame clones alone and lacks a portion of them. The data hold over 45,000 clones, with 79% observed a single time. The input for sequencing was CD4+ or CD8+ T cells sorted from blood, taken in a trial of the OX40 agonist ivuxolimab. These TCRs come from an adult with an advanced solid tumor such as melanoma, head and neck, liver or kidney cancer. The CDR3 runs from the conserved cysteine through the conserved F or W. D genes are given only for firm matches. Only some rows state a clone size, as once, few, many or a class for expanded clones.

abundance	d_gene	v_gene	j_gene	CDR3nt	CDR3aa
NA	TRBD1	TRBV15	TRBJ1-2	TGTGCCACCAGCACCGGACAGGGGGCCAAACTGGATACAAACTATGGCTACACCTTC	CATSTGQGAKLDTNYGYTF
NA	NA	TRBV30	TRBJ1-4	TGTGCCTGGAGTGCTCAGCTGGGAGTTAATGAAAAACTGTTTTTT	CAWSAQLGVNEKLFF
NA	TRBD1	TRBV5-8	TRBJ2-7	TGTGCCAGCAGCAGGACAGGGAATGAGCAGTACTTC	CASSRTGNEQYF
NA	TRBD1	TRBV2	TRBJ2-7	TGTGCCAGCAGTGACTTGGGACAGGGCTACGAGCAGTACTTC	CASSDLGQGYEQYF
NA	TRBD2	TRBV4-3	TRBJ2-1	TGCGCCAGCAGCCAAGATGGCCTAGCGGGAGATCTCTACAATGAGCAGTTCTTC	CASSQDGLAGDLYNEQFF
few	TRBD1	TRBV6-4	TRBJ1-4	TGTGCCAGCAGGGACAGGGCGGGAAAACTGTTTTTT	CASRDRAGKLFF
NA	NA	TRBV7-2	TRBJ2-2	TGTGCCAGCAGCTTAGGCCACAGGACCGGGGAGCTGTTTTTT	CASSLGHRTGELFF
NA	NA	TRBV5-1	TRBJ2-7	TGCGCCAGCAGCTTGGTTAGCTTATCCGAGCAGTACTTC	CASSLVSLSEQYF
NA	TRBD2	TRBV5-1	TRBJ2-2	TGCGCCAGCAGCTTGGAAAGCGGGAGGGGCACCGGGGAGCTGTTTTTT	CASSLESGRGTGELFF
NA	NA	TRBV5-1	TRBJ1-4	TGCGCCAGCAGCCGAGAGGGCTCATCTAATGAAAAACTGTTTTTT	CASSREGSSNEKLFF
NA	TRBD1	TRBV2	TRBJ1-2	TGTGCCAGCAGTGATCAGGGGGCGCTTAATGGCTACACCTTC	CASSDQGALNGYTF
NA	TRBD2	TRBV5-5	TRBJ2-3	TGTGCCAGCAGCTTGGTGCCTAGCGGGAGGGCTAGCACAGATACGCAGTATTTT	CASSLVPSGRASTDTQYF
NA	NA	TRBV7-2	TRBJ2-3	TGTGCCAGCAGCTTAGATGGCAGCTTGGATACGCAGTATTTT	CASSLDGSLDTQYF
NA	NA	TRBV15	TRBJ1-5	TGTGCCACCAGCAGAGAGATGTATAGCAATCAGCCCCAGCATTTT	CATSREMYSNQPQHF
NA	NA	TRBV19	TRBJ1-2	TGTGCCAGTAGTATCGGACTGAACTATGGCTACACCTTC	CASSIGLNYGYTF
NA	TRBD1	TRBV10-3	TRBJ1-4	TGTGCCATCAACACAGGGGTGGGAGAAAAACTGTTTTTT	CAINTGVGEKLFF
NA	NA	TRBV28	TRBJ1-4	TGTGCCAGCAGTTTACCTCAGGCAACTAATGAAAAACTGTTTTTT	CASSLPQATNEKLFF
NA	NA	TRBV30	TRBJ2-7	TGTGCCTGGAGTGTCGGGGACGGTTCCTACGAGCAGTACTTC	CAWSVGDGSYEQYF
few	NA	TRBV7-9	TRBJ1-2	TGTGCCAGCAGCTTGGGCACAAACTATGGCTACACCTTC	CASSLGTNYGYTF
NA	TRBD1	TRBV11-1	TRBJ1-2	TGTGCCAGCAGCCCAGGGGGCAGTCATGGCTACACCTTC	CASSPGGSHGYTF
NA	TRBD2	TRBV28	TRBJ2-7	TGTGCCAGCAGTTTGCCAGCGGGGAGCTCCTACGAGCAGTACTTC	CASSLPAGSSYEQYF
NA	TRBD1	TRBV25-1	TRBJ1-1	TGTGCCAGCAGTGTTGCGACAGGGTACATGAACACTGAAGCTTTCTTT	CASSVATGYMNTEAFF
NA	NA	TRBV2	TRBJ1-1	TGTGCCAGCAGTGAGAGACAGGCAGCCTCGCGGACTGAAGCTTTCTTT	CASSERQAASRTEAFF
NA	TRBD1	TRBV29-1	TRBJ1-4	TGCAGCGTTAACAGGGGTTGTGAAAAACTGTTTTTT	CSVNRGCEKLFF
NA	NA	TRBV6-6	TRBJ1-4	TGTGCCAGCAGTCCCCTCCCCGGGGGTAATGAAAAACTGTTTTTT	CASSPLPGGNEKLFF
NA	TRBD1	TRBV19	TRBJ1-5	TGTGCCAGTTCCGACAGGGACAATCAGCCCCAGCATTTT	CASSDRDNQPQHF
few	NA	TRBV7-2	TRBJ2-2	TGTGCCAGCAGCTTACTTAGATTGAACACCGGGGAGCTGTTTTTT	CASSLLRLNTGELFF
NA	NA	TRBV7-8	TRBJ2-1	TGTGCCAGCAGTCCCCGGGGAGAGGGCTCCTACAATGAGCAGTTCTTC	CASSPRGEGSYNEQFF
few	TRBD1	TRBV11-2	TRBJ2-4	TGTGCCAGCAGCATACGGGACAGGGGATTGTTCGGCATTCAGTACTTC	CASSIRDRGLFGIQYF
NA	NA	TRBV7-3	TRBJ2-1	TGTGCCAGCAGCTTAATCGGGGTGGAATCGGACGAGCAGTTCTTC	CASSLIGVESDEQFF
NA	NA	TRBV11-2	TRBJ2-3	TGTGCCAGCAGCGGACGGGGACCTTCAATAAAGGCAGATACGCAGTATTTT	CASSGRGPSIKADTQYF
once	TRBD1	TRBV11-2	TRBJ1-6	TGTGCCAGCAGCTTAACCGGACAGGGGGCTTTTGGTTCACCCCTCCACTTT	CASSLTGQGAFGSPLHF
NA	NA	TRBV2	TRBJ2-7	TGTGCCAGCAGTGAAATCAGATTCTCCTACGAGCAGTACTTC	CASSEIRFSYEQYF
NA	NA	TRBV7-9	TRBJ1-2	TGTGCCAGCAGCCCAGGCCAGGGCTACACCTTC	CASSPGQGYTF
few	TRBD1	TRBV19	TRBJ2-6	TGTGCCAGTAGTAATGACAGGGATCCCGGGGCCAACGTCCTGACTTTC	CASSNDRDPGANVLTF
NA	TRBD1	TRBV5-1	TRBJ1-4	TGCGCCAGCTCCAGGGGGCGAACTAATGAAAAACTGTTTTTT	CASSRGRTNEKLFF
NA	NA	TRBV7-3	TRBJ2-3	TGTGCCAGCAGCTCGACGGGGACCTGGACAGATACGCAGTATTTT	CASSSTGTWTDTQYF
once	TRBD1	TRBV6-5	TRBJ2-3	TGTGCCAGCAGCCCGACAGGGGATACGCAGTATTTT	CASSPTGDTQYF
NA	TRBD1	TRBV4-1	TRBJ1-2	TGCGCCAGCAGCCAAGCCCAGACAGGGACCCGCTATGGCTACACCTTC	CASSQAQTGTRYGYTF
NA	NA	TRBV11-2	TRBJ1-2	TGTGCCAGCAGCTTAGCGATGAACGACTATGGCTACACCTTC	CASSLAMNDYGYTF
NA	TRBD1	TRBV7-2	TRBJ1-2	TGTGCCAGCAGCGCCCGGGACAGGGGCGTAGGCTACACCTTC	CASSARDRGVGYTF